This record covers a single T cell receptor (beta chain). Antigen specificity is unknown. This sample was taken from a study of T cells in pancreatic ductal adenocarcinoma. Study-wide points: Compared with tumor, blood showed more total productive templates and approximately 8-fold more clonotypes. The resected cohort was biased toward the minority with early-stage disease. No significant tumor-blood clonality difference; means were about 0.12 and 0.073. Tumor-versus-blood clonality comparisons may be biased toward lower tumor diversity.

The CDR3 loop spans 15 amino acids. V trimming: 0 bases; J trimming: 4 bases; junction bases outside the gene matches: 2. The germline gives CDR1 SGHNT, CDR2 YYREEE (reference sequence). Method: immunoSEQ multiplex PCR; TCRdb's copy keeps in-frame clones and lacks some. Counted here are about 9,000 clones, 89% occurring once; the ten biggest clones make up roughly 3%. Surgery without prior neoadjuvant therapy was the treatment of the selected pancreatic ductal adenocarcinoma patients. Input material: PBMCs. The receptor's source is a human donor with pancreatic ductal adenocarcinoma. The J gene is TRBJ1-4, the V gene TRBV5-4, with TRBD1 identical over 8 bases. Written as DNA, the CDR3 is TGTGCCAGCAGCTTGGCGGACAGGGATAATGAAAAACTGTTTTTT. Its protein is CASSLADRDNEKLFF.